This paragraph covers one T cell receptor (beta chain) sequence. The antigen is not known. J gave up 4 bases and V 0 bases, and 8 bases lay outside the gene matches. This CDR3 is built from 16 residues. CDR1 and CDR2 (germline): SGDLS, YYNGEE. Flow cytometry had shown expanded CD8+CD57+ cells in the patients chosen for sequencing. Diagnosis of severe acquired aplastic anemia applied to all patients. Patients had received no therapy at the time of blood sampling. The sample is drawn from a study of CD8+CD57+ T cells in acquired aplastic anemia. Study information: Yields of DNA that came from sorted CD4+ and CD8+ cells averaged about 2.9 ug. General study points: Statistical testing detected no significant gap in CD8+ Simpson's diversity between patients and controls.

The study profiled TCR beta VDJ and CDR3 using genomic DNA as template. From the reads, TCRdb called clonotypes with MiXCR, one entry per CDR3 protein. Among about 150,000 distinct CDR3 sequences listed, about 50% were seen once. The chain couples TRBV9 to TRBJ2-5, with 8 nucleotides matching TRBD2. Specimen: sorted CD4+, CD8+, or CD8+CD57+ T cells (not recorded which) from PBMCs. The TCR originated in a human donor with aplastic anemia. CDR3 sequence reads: CASSVVGAGDAETQYF. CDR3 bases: TGTGCCAGCAGCGTAGTAGGAGCGGGAGATGCAGAGACCCAGTACTTC.